This T cell receptor (delta chain) was identified during a study of delta chains in infants with herpesvirus infections. By its share, this clone is hyperexpanded. Other nucleotide sequences in the sample specify the same CDR3. PBMC RNA was reverse transcribed using gamma-chain- and delta-chain-specific primers. TCRdb reprocessed the RT-PCR reads through CATT. This table has approximately 600 delta-chain clones, about 38% appearing once. The length of the CDR3 is 18 residues. The ends were cut back, 0 bases at V and 0 bases at J, with 11 bases in the middle. The germline V gene encodes CDR1 GEAIGNYY and CDR2 EKD.

This chain links TRDV2 with TRDJ3, with a possible D match to TRDD3 (6 bases). This receptor was obtained from a human donor who was a Ugandan infant, either HIV-exposed or HIV-unexposed (not recorded which). The sample was peripheral blood, taken at time point 2 of longitudinal follow-up. The DNA for the CDR3 is TGTGCCTGTGACACCGGGGATTCTTTCTCCTGGGACACCCGACAGATGTTTTTC. This sequence encodes CACDTGDSFSWDTRQMFF.